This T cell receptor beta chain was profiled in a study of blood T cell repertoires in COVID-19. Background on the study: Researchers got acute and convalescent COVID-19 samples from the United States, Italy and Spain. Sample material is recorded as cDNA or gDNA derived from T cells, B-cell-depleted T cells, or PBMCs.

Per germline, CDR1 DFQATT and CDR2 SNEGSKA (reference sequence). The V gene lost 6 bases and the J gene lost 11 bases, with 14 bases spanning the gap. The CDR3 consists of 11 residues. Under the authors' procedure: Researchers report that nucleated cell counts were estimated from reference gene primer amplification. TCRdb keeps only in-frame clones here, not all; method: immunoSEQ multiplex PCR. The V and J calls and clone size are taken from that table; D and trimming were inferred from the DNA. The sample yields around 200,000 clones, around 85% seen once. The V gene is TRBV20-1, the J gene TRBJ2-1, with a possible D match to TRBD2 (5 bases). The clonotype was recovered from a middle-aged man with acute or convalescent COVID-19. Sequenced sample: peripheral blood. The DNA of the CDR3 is TGCAGTGCGCCAGCAGGACTTCAGCAGTTCTTC. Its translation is CSAPAGLQQFF.